This T cell receptor (beta chain) stems from a study of blood T cells in healthy people across ages. Germline CDR1 DFQATT, CDR2 SNEGSKA (reference sequence). This CDR3 has 13 residues. V dropped 4 bases and J dropped 4 bases, with 14 bases sitting between them. The use of a sample-barcoded 5' primer and a J-beta primer mix characterized a second PCR of roughly 7 to 11 cycles. TCRdb processed the 5' RACE reads anew with MiXCR; each CDR3 protein has one entry. Among roughly 570,000 distinct CDR3 sequences, 25% to 30% were seen once, and the ten largest hold less than 20%. This TCR derives from a woman aged 70-85 years in good health. Sequencing used blood. The gene calls are TRBV20-1 and TRBJ2-7, with D tentatively TRBD1 (6 bases). The CDR3 loop reads CSAKAVGAYEQYF. The CDR3 DNA sequence: TGCAGTGCTAAGGCAGTGGGGGCTTACGAGCAGTACTTC.